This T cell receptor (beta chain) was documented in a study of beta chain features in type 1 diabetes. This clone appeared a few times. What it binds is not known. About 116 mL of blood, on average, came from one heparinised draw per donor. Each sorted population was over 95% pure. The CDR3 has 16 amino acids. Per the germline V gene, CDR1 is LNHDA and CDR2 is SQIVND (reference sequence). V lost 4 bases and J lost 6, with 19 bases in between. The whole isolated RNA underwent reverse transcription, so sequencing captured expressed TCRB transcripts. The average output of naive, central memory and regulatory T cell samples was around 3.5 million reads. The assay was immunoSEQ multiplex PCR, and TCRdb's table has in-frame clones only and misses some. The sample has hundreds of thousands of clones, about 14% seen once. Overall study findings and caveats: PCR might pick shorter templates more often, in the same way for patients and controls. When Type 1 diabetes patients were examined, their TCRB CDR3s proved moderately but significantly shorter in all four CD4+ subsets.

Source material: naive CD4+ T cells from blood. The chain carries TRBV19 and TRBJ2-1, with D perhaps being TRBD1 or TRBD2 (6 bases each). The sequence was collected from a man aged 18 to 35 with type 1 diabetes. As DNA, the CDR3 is TGTGCCAGTAGTAGAGCGCCGGGGGCCAGCGGCAATGAGCAGTTCTTC. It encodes CASSRAPGASGNEQFF.